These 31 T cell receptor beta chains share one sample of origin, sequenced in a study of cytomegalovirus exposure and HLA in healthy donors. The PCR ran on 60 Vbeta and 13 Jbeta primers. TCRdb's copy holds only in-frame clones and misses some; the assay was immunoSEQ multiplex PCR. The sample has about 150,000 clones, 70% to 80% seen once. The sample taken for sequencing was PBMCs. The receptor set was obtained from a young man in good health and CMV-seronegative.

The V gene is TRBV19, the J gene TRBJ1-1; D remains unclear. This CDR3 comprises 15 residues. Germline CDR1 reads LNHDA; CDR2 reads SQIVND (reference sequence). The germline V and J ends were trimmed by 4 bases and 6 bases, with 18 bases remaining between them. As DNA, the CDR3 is TGTGCCAGTAGTAAATACTTAGAGGGTCGGGCTGAAGCTTTCTTT. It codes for CASSKYLEGRAEAFF.

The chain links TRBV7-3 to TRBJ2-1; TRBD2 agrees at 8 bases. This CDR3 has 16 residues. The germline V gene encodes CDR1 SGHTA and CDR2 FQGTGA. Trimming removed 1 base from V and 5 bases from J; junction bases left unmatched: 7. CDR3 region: CASSLNSGEGHNEQFF. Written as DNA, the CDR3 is TGTGCCAGCAGCTTAAATAGCGGGGAGGGGCACAATGAGCAGTTCTTC.

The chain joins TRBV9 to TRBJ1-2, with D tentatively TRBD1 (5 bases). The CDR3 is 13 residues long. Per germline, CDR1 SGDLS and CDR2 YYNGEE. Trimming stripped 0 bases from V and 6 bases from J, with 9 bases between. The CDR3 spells CASSVVEGDGYTF. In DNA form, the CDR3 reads TGTGCCAGCAGCGTAGTGGAAGGGGATGGCTACACCTTC. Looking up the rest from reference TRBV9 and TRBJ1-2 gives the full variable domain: DSGVTQTPKHLITATGQRVTLRCSPRSGDLSVYWYQQSLDQGLQFLIQYYNGEERAKGNILERFSAQQFPDLHSELNLSSLELGDSALYFCASSVVEGDGYTFGSGTRLTVV.

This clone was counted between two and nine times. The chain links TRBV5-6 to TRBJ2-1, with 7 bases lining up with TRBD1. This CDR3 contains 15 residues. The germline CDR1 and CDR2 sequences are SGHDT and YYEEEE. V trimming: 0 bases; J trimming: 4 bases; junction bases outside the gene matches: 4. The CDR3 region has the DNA TGTGCCAGCAGCTTGGGGGACAGATTTTACAATGAGCAGTTCTTC. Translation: CASSLGDRFYNEQFF.

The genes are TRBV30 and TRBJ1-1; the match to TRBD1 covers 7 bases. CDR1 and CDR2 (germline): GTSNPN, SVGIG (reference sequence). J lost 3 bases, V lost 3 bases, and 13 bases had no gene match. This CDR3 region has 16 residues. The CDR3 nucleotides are TGTGCCTGGAGGGTAGACAGAGCAGGGGGAGACACTGAAGCTTTCTTT. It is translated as CAWRVDRAGGDTEAFF. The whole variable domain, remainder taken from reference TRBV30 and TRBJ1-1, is SQTIHQWPATLVQPVGSPLSLECTVEGTSNPNLYWYRQAAGRGLQLLFYSVGIGQISSEVPQNLSASRPQDRQFILSSKKLLLSDSGFYLCAWRVDRAGGDTEAFFGQGTRLTVV.

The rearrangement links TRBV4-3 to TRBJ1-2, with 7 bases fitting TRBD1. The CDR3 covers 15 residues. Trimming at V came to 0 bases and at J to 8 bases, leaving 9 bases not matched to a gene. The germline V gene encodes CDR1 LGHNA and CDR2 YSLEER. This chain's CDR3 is CASSQDDRAVRGYTF. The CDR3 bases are TGCGCCAGCAGCCAAGACGACAGGGCGGTACGCGGCTACACCTTC.

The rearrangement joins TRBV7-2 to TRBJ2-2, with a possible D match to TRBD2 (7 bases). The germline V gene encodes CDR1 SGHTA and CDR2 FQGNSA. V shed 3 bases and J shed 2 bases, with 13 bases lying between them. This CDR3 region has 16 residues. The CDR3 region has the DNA TGTGCCAGCAGCTTCCACGGGGGGCTAAACACCGGGGAGCTGTTTTTT. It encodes CASSFHGGLNTGELFF.

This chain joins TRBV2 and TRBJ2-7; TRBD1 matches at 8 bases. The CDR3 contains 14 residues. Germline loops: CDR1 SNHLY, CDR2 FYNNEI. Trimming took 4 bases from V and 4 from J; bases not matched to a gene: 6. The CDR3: CASSGETGVYEQYF. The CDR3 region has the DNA TGTGCCAGCAGTGGTGAGACAGGGGTTTACGAGCAGTACTTC. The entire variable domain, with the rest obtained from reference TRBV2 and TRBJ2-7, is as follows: EPEVTQTPSHQVTQMGQEVILRCVPISNHLYFYWYRQILGQKVEFLVSFYNNEISEKSEIFDDQFSVERPDGSNFTLKIRSTKLEDSAMYFCASSGETGVYEQYFGPGTRLTVT.

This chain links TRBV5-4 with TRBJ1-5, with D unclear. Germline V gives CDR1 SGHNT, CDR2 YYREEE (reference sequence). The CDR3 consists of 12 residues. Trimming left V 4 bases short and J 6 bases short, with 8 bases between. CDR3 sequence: CASSLHGQPQHF. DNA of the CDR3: TGTGCCAGCAGCCTTCACGGTCAGCCCCAGCATTTT.

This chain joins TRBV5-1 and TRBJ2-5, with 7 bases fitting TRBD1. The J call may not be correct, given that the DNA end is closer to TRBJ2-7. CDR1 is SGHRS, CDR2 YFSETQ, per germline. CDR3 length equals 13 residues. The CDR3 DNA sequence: TGCGCCAGCAGCTTGGACAGGGGAAACGAGCAGTACTTC. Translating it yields CASSLDRGNEQYF.

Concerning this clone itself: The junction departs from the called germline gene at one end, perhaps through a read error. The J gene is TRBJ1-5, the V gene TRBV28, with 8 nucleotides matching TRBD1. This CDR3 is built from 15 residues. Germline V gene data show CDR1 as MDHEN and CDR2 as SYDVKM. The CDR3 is CASSSFGQGFQPQNF. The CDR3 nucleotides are TGTGCCAGCAGTTCCTTCGGACAGGGTTTTCAGCCCCAGAATTTT.

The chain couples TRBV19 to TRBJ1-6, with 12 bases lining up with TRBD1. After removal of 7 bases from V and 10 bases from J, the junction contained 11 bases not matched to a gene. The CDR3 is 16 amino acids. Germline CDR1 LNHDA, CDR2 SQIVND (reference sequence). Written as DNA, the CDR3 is TGTGCCAGTACACAACCCGGGACAGGGGGCGAGTCACCCCTCCACTTT. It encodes CASTQPGTGGESPLHF.

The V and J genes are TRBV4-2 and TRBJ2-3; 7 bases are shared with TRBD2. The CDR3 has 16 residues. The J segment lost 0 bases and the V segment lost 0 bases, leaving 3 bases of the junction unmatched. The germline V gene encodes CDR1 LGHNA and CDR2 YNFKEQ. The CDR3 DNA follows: TGTGCCAGCAGCCAAGATTCGGGGGGAAGCACAGATACGCAGTATTTT. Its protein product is CASSQDSGGSTDTQYF.

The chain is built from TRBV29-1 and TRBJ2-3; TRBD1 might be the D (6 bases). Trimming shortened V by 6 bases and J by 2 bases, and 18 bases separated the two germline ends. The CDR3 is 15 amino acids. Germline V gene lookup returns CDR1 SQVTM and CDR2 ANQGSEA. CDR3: CSVDIGQTLTDTQYF. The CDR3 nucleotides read TGCAGCGTCGATATAGGACAGACACTCACAGATACGCAGTATTTT.

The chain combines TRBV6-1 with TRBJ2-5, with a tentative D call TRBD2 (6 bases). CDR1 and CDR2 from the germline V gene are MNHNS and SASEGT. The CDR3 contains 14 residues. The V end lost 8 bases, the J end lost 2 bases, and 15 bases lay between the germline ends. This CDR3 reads CASSGAGPQETQYF. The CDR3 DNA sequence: TGTGCCAGCTCGGGAGCAGGGCCACAAGAGACCCAGTACTTC.

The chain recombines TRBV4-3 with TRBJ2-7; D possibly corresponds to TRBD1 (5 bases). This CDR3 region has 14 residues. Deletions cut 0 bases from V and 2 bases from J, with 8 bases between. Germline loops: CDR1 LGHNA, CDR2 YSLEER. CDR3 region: CASSQDPRAYEQYF. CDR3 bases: TGCGCCAGCAGCCAAGATCCCAGGGCCTACGAGCAGTACTTC.

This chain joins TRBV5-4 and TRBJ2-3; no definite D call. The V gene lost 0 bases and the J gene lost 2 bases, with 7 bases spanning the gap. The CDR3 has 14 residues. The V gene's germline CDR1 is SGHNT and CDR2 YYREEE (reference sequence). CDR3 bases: TGTGCCAGCAGCTTGGACAGATACACAGATACGCAGTATTTT. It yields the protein CASSLDRYTDTQYF.

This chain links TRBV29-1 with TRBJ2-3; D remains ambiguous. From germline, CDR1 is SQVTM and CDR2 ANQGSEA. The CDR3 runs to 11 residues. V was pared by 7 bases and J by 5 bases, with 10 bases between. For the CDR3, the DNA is TGCAGCGCGGTGATGCTAGATACGCAGTATTTT. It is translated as CSAVMLDTQYF.

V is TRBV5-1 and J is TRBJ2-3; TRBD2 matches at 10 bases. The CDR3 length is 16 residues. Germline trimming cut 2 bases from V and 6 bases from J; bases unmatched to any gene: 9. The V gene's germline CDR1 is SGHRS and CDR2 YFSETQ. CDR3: CASSLSAGGLRDTQYF. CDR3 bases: TGCGCCAGCAGCTTATCAGCGGGGGGGTTAAGGGATACGCAGTATTTT.

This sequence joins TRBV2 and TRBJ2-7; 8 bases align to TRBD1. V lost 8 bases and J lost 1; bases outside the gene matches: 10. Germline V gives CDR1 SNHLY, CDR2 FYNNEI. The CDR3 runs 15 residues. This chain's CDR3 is CASSSGQGSSYEQYF. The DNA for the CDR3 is TGTGCCAGCTCTTCAGGACAGGGAAGTTCCTACGAGCAGTACTTC.

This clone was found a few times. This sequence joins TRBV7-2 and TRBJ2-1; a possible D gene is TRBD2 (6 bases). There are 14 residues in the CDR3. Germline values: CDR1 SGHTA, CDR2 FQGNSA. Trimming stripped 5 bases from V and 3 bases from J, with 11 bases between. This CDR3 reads CASSRMGGYNEQFF. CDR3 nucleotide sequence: TGTGCCAGCAGCAGGATGGGGGGCTACAATGAGCAGTTCTTC. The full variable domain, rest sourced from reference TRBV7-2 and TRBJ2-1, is GAGVSQSPSNKVTEKGKDVELRCDPISGHTALYWYRQSLGQGLEFLIYFQGNSAPDKSGLPSDRFSAERTGGSVSTLTIQRTQQEDSAVYLCASSRMGGYNEQFFGPGTRLTVL.

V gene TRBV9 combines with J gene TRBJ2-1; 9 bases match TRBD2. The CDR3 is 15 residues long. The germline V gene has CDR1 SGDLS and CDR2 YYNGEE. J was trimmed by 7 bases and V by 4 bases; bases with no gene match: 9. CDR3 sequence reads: CASSLRGGTGNEQFF. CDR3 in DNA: TGTGCCAGCAGCTTGCGGGGGGGTACGGGGAATGAGCAGTTCTTC.

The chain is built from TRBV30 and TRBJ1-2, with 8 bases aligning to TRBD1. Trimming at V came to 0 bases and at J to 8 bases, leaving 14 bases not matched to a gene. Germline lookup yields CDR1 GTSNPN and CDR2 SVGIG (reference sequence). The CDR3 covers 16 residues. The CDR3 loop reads CAWSVRQGLAPSGYTF. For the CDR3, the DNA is TGTGCCTGGAGTGTTCGACAGGGGTTAGCTCCCTCCGGCTACACCTTC.

The CDR3 is CASSRTGRVGSPLHF. The CDR3 DNA reads TGTGCCAGCAGCCGGACAGGGCGGGTGGGTTCACCCCTCCACTTT. The chain carries TRBV6-5 and TRBJ1-6, with TRBD1 identical over 8 bases. The CDR3 sequence is 15 residues long. Germline CDR1 and CDR2: MNHEY and SVGAGI. V dropped 6 bases and J dropped 9; count of bases not matched to a gene: 10.

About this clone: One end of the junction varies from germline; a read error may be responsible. CDR3 nucleotide sequence: TGTGCTAGCAGCCCGGCGGTCATGAACACCGGGGAGCTGTTTTTT. Encoded protein: CASSPAVMNTGELFF. V is TRBV7-7 and J is TRBJ2-2; the D is unclear. From germline, CDR1 is SSHAT and CDR2 FNYEAQ (reference sequence). The CDR3 spans 15 residues.

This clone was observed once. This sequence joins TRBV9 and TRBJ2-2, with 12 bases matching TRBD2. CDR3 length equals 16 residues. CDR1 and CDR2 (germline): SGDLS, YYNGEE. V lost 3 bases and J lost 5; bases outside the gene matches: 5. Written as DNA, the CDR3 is TGTGCCAGCAGCGCCCGGACTAGCGGGGAGACCGGGGAGCTGTTTTTT. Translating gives CASSARTSGETGELFF.

CDR3 DNA sequence: TGTGCCAGCAGTTTATCATCCTCCCAGGTCTACGAGCAGTACTTC. Translated: CASSLSSSQVYEQYF. The genes are TRBV27 and TRBJ2-7; D uncertain. The ends were cut back, 0 bases at V and 3 bases at J, with 12 bases in the middle. The CDR3 runs to 15 residues. Germline V gives CDR1 MNHEY, CDR2 SMNVEV (reference sequence).

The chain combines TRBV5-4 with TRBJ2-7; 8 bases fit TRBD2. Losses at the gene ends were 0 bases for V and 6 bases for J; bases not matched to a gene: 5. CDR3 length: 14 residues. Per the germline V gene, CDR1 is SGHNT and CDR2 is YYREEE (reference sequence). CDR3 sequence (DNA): TGTGCCAGCAGCTTGGCCGGGACTAGGGGCGAGCAGTACTTC. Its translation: CASSLAGTRGEQYF.

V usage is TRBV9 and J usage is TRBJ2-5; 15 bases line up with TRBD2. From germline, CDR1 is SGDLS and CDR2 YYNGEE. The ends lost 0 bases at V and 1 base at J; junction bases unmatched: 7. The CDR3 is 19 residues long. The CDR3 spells CASSVGPGGLAGGQETQYF. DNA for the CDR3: TGTGCCAGCAGCGTAGGCCCCGGGGGACTAGCGGGGGGCCAAGAGACCCAGTACTTC. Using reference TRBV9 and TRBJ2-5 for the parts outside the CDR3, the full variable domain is DSGVTQTPKHLITATGQRVTLRCSPRSGDLSVYWYQQSLDQGLQFLIQYYNGEERAKGNILERFSAQQFPDLHSELNLSSLELGDSALYFCASSVGPGGLAGGQETQYFGPGTRLLVL.

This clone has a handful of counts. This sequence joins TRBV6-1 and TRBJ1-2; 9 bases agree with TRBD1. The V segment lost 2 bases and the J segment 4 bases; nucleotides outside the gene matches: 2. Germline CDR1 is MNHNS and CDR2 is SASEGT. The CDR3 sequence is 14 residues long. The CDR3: CASSEPGQGYGYTF. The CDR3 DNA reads TGTGCCAGCAGTGAACCGGGACAGGGCTATGGCTACACCTTC.

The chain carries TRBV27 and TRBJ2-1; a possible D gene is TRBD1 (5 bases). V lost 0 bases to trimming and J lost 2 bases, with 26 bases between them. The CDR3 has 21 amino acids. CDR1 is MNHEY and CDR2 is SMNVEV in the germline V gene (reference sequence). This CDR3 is CASSLSPARTGDRSPYNEQFF. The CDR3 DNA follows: TGTGCCAGCAGTTTATCACCCGCCAGAACAGGAGATAGATCACCCTACAATGAGCAGTTCTTC.